The 13 T cell receptor beta chains given below trace back to one sample, sequenced in a study of blood T cell repertoires in COVID-19. The protocol was immunoSEQ multiplex PCR, while the TCRdb copy is restricted to in-frame clones and leaves out a portion. The sample holds 200,000 to 250,000 clones, roughly 90% seen once. The sequenced sample was peripheral blood. The receptors come from a man between 35 and 55 years old with active or convalescent COVID-19.

This clone was observed once. The CDR3 region has the DNA TGTGCCAGCAGCTTAGAGTATACAGGGAGTGAGCAGTTCTTC. This gives the protein CASSLEYTGSEQFF. The V call is TRBV11-2, the J call TRBJ2-1, with D possibly being TRBD1 (6 bases). Germline assignment: CDR1 SGHAT and CDR2 FQNNGV. CDR3 length: 14 residues. V lost 0 bases and J lost 9, with 12 bases in between.

The V gene is TRBV7-8, the J gene TRBJ1-2; TRBD1 is a possible D gene (6 bases). This CDR3 comprises 14 residues. The germline CDR1 and CDR2 sequences are SGHVS and FQNEAQ. The germline V and J ends were trimmed by 2 bases and 4 bases, with 11 bases remaining between them. CDR3 amino acids: CASSLTDSPYGYTF. CDR3 nucleotide sequence: TGTGCCAGCAGCTTAACGGACAGCCCCTATGGCTACACCTTC.

This sequence joins TRBV3-1 (or the pseudogene TRBV3-2) and TRBJ1-2, with TRBD1 as a possible D gene (5 bases). The V end lost 8 bases, the J end lost 11 bases, and 15 bases lay between the germline ends. There are 11 residues in the CDR3. Germline values: CDR1 LGHDT, CDR2 YNNKEL (reference sequence). The CDR3 region is CASRRAGLYTF. The CDR3 coding sequence is TGTGCCAGCCGGAGGGCAGGGCTTTACACCTTC.

About this clone itself: This sample also contains other DNA sequences that code for the same CDR3. This chain connects TRBV15 to TRBJ2-1; the D is unclear. Germline CDR1 reads LNHNV; CDR2 reads YYDKDF (reference sequence). This CDR3 region has 16 residues. V was clipped by 0 bases and J by 0 bases, with 9 bases between them. In DNA, the CDR3 is TGTGCCACCAGCAGAGATCGAGGTGGCTCCTACAATGAGCAGTTCTTC. This gives the protein CATSRDRGGSYNEQFF.

The chain joins TRBV11-2 to TRBJ2-7; 9 positions agree with TRBD2. Germline V gene sequence: CDR1 SGHAT, CDR2 FQNNGV. V shed 7 bases and J 0 bases; nucleotides not matched to a gene: 4. The CDR3 totals 14 residues. CDR3 sequence reads: CASTYSGSSYEQYF. The CDR3 nucleotides are TGTGCCAGCACCTATAGCGGGAGCTCCTACGAGCAGTACTTC.

The rearrangement links TRBV10-2 to TRBJ2-5; D is perhaps TRBD2 (5 bases). The germline V gene encodes CDR1 WSHSY and CDR2 SAAADI. This CDR3 contains 15 residues. V shed 3 bases and J shed 1 base, with 12 bases lying between them. The CDR3 protein is CASSDPRRGQETQYF. The CDR3 DNA sequence: TGCGCCAGCAGTGACCCTAGACGGGGCCAAGAGACCCAGTACTTC.

The CDR3 sequence is CASSQDLSLASNTGELFF. CDR3 nucleotides: TGTGCCAGCAGCCAAGATCTTAGCCTAGCCTCGAACACCGGGGAGCTGTTTTTT. The chain employs TRBV4-2 and TRBJ2-2; possible D gene TRBD2, 5 bases. The CDR3 length is 18 residues. In germline, CDR1 is LGHNA, CDR2 YNFKEQ. V was clipped by 0 bases and J by 0 bases, with 14 bases between them.

The V gene is TRBV28, the J gene TRBJ2-3; 8 positions match TRBD2. Trimming cost V 2 bases and J 4 bases; bases outside gene matches: 2. The germline V gene encodes CDR1 MDHEN and CDR2 SYDVKM. The CDR3 extends over 14 amino acids. CDR3 amino acids: CASSLTGRADTQYF. DNA of the CDR3: TGTGCCAGCAGTTTAACCGGGAGGGCAGATACGCAGTATTTT.

V is TRBV9 and J is TRBJ2-1, with D tentatively TRBD2 (6 bases). V was shortened by 0 bases and J by 7 bases, with 20 bases between the two germline ends. Germline loops: CDR1 SGDLS, CDR2 YYNGEE. The CDR3 runs 17 residues. CDR3 DNA: TGTGCCAGCAGCGTAGGGTCGGGGGAGGTCAATGGGAATGAGCAGTTCTTC. Translated: CASSVGSGEVNGNEQFF.

The chain employs TRBV25-1 and TRBJ1-1; the D is unclear. V lost 6 bases to trimming and J lost 5 bases, with 10 bases between them. The CDR3 sequence is 12 residues long. The germline gives CDR1 MGHDK, CDR2 SYGVNS. The CDR3 is CASREGLTEAFF. The CDR3 nucleotides are TGTGCCAGCAGAGAGGGATTAACTGAAGCTTTCTTT.

The chain joins TRBV19 to TRBJ2-5; 12 nucleotides line up with TRBD2. The CDR3 covers 16 residues. The V segment lost 4 bases and the J segment 5 bases; nucleotides outside the gene matches: 8. The germline gives CDR1 LNHDA, CDR2 SQIVND (reference sequence). The CDR3 spells CASSTSSGGAFETQYF. The CDR3 region has the DNA TGTGCCAGTAGTACCTCTAGCGGGGGGGCCTTCGAGACCCAGTACTTC.

V usage is TRBV30 and J usage is TRBJ1-1; D unclear. V lost 0 bases and J lost 7, with 6 bases in between. There are 11 residues in the CDR3. Germline V gene sequence: CDR1 GTSNPN, CDR2 SVGIG (reference sequence). The CDR3 nucleotides are TGTGCCTGGAGTGTCGTCAGTGAAGCTTTCTTT. Its translation is CAWSVVSEAFF.

This rearrangement joins TRBV28 to TRBJ1-1; D gene ambiguous. Germline V lookup: CDR1 MDHEN, CDR2 SYDVKM. This CDR3 comprises 16 residues. V lost 2 bases and J lost 0, with 13 bases in between. CDR3 in amino acids: CASSLRSGRLNTEAFF. CDR3 nucleotide sequence: TGTGCCAGCAGTTTAAGGTCTGGCAGGTTGAACACTGAAGCTTTCTTT.